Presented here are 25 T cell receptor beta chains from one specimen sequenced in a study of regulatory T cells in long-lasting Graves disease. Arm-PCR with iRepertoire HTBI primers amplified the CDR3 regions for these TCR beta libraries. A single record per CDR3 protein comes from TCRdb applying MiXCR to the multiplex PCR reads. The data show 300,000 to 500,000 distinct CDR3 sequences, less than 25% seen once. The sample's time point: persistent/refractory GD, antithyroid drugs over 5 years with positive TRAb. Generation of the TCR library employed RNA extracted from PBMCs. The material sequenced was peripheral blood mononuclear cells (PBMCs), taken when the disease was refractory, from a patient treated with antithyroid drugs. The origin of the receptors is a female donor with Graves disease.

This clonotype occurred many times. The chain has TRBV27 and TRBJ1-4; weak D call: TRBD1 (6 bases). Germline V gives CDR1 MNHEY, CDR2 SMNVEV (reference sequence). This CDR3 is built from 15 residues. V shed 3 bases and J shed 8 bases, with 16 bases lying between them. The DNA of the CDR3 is TGTGCCAGCAGTTTGATAAGGACAGCACCAGAAAAACTGTTTTTT. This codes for CASSLIRTAPEKLFF.

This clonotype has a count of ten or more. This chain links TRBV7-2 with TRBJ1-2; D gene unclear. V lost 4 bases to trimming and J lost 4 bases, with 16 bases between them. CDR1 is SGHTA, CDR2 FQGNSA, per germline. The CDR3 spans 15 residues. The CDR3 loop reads CASSSKNSGTYGYTF. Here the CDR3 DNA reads TGTGCCAGCAGCTCCAAAAACTCAGGCACCTATGGCTACACCTTC.

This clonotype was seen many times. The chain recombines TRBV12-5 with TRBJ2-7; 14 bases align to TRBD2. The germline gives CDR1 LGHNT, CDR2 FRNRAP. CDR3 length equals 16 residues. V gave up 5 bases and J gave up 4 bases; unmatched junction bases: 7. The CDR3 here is CASGPPGTSGSYEQYF. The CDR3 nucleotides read TGTGCTAGTGGTCCGCCCGGGACTAGCGGGAGTTACGAGCAGTACTTC.

The CDR3 sequence: CASSLGTTTEQYF. Written as DNA, the CDR3 is TGTGCCAGCAGCTTAGGGACTACGACTGAGCAGTACTTC. The rearrangement joins TRBV7-2 to TRBJ2-7; possibly TRBD2 for D (6 bases). V lost 1 base, J lost 7 bases, and 11 bases lay in between. Germline V gene data show CDR1 as SGHTA and CDR2 as FQGNSA. The CDR3 is 13 amino acids.

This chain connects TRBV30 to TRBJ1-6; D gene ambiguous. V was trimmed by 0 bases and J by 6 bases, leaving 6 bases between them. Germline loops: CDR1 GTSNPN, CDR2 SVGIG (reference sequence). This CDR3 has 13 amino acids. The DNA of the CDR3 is TGTGCCTGGAGTGTTGGCGGTAATTCACCCCTCCACTTT. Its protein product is CAWSVGGNSPLHF. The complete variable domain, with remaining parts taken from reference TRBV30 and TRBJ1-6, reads SQTIHQWPATLVQPVGSPLSLECTVEGTSNPNLYWYRQAAGRGLQLLFYSVGIGQISSEVPQNLSASRPQDRQFILSSKKLLLSDSGFYLCAWSVGGNSPLHFGNGTRLTVT.

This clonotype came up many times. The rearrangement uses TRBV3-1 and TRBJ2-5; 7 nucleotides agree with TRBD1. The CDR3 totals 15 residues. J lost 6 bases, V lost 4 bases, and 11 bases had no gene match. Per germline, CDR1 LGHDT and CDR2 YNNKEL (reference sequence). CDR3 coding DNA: TGTGCCAGCAGCCCCCGCCGTACAGGGGTGAAGACCCAGTACTTC. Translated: CASSPRRTGVKTQYF.

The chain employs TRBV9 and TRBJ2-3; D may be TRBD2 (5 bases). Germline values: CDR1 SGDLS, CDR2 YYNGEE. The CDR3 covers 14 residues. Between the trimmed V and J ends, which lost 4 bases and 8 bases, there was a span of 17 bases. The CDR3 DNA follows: TGTGCCAGCAGCTTAGGACTGACATCAGTTACGCAGTATTTT. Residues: CASSLGLTSVTQYF.

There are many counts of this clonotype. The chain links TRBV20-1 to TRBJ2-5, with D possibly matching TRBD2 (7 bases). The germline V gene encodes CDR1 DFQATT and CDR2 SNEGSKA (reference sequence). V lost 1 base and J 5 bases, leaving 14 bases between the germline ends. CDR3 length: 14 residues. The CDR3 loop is CSARGGGGAETQYF. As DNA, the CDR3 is TGCAGTGCTAGAGGGGGCGGGGGCGCGGAGACCCAGTACTTC.

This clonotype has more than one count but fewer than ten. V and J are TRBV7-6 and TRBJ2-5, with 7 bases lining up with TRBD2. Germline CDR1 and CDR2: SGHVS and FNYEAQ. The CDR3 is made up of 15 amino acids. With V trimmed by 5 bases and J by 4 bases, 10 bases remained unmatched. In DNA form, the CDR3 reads TGTGCCAGCAGCAGTCCGCCGGGAGGAGGAGAGACCCAGTACTTC. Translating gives CASSSPPGGGETQYF.

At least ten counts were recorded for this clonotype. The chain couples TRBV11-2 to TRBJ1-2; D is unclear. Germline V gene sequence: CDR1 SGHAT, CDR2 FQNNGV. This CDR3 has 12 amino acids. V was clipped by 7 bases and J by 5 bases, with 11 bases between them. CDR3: CASTDGWYGYTF. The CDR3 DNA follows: TGTGCCAGCACCGATGGATGGTATGGCTACACCTTC.

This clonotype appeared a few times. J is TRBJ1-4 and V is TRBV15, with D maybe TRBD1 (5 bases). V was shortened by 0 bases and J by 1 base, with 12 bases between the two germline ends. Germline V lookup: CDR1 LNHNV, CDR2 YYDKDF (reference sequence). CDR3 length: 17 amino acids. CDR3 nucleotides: TGTGCCACCAGCAGAGATATGGGGCGGGAAACTAATGAAAAACTGTTTTTT. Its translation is CATSRDMGRETNEKLFF. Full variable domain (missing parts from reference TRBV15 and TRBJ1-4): DAMVIQNPRYQVTQFGKPVTLSCSQTLNHNVMYWYQQKSSQAPKLLFHYYDKDFNNEADTPDNFQSRRPNTSFCFLDIRSPGLGDTAMYLCATSRDMGRETNEKLFFGSGTQLSVL.

The CDR3 loop is CASSPSVKDSNTEAFF. The CDR3 DNA is TGTGCCAGCTCACCATCGGTGAAGGACTCGAACACTGAAGCTTTCTTT. The V and J genes are TRBV18 and TRBJ1-1; the D is unclear. Trimming pared 2 bases from V and 1 base from J, leaving 14 bases between. Per germline, CDR1 KGHSH and CDR2 LQKENI. CDR3 size: 16 residues. Looking up the rest from reference TRBV18 and TRBJ1-1 gives the full variable domain: NAGVMQNPRHLVRRRGQEARLRCSPMKGHSHVYWYRQLPEEGLKFMVYLQKENIIDESGMPKERFSAEFPKEGPSILRIQQVVRGDSAAYFCASSPSVKDSNTEAFFGQGTRLTVV.

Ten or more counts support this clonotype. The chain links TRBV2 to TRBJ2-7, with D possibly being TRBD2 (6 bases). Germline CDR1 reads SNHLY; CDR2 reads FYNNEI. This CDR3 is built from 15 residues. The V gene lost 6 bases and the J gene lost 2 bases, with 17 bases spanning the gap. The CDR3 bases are TGTGCCAGCAGGAATCCCTTGCGGGACCCCTACGAGCAGTACTTC. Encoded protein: CASRNPLRDPYEQYF.

The CDR3 DNA reads TGTGCCAGCAGCGACGCTGACAGTATGACTGGCGGGAGTTCCCTCGAGCAGTACTTC. The encoded protein is CASSDADSMTGGSSLEQYF. The V call is TRBV3-1, the J call TRBJ2-7, with 7 bases that match TRBD2. CDR1 LGHDT and CDR2 YNNKEL come from the germline V gene (reference sequence). J gave up 6 bases and V 5 bases, and 25 bases lay outside the gene matches. The CDR3 has 19 residues.

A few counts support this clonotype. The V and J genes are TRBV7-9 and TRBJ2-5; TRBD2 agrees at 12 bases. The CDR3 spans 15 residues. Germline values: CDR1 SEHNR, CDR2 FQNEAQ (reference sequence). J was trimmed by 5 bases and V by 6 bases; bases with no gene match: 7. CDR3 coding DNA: TGTGCCAGCAGTCGCGGACTAGCGGGGAGGGAGACCCAGTACTTC. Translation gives CASSRGLAGRETQYF. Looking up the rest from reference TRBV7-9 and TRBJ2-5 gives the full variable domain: DTGVSQNPRHKITKRGQNVTFRCDPISEHNRLYWYRQTLGQGPEFLTYFQNEAQLEKSRLLSDRFSAERPKGSFSTLEIQRTEQGDSAMYLCASSRGLAGRETQYFGPGTRLLVL.

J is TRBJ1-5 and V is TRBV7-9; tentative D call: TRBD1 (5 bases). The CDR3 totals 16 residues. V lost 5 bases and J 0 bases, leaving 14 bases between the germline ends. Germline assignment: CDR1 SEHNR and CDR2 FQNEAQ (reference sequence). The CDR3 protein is CASSRGTADSNQPQHF. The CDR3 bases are TGTGCCAGCAGCCGAGGGACCGCAGATAGCAATCAGCCCCAGCATTTT.

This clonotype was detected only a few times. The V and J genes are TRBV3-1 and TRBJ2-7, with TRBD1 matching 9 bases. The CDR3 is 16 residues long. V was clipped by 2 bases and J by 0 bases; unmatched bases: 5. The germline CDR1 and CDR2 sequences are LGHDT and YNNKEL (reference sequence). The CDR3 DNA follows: TGTGCCAGCAGCCAACCGGGACAGGGCCCCTCCTACGAGCAGTACTTC. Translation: CASSQPGQGPSYEQYF.

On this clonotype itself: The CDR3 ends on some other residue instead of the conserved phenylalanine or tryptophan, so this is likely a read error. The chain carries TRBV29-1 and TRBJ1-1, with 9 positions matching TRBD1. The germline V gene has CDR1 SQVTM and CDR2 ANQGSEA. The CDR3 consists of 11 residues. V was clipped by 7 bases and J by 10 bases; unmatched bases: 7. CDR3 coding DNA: TGCAGCGCCTATCAGGACAGGGGAGCTTTCCTT. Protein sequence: CSAYQDRGAFL.

The CDR3 here is CASSEGGANTYTEAFF. For the CDR3, the DNA is TGCGCCAGCAGCGAAGGAGGGGCGAACACCTACACTGAAGCTTTCTTT. The rearrangement uses TRBV5-1 and TRBJ1-1; possible D gene TRBD1, 5 bases. The V gene's germline CDR1 is SGHRS and CDR2 YFSETQ. V gave up 4 bases and J gave up 3 bases, with 19 bases separating them. This CDR3 has 16 amino acids.

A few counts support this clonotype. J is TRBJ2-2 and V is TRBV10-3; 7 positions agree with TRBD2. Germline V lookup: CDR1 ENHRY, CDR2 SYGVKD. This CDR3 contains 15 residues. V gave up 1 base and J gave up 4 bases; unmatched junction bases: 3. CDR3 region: CAISEFGGSTGELFF. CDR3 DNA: TGTGCCATCAGTGAGTTCGGCGGGAGCACCGGGGAGCTGTTTTTT.

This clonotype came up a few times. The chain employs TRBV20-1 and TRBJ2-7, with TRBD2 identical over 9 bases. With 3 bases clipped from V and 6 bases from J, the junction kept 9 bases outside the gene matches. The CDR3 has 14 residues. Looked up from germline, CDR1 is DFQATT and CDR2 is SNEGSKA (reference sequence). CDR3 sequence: CSASRTAGGIEQYF. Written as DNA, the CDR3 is TGCAGTGCTAGTAGGACAGCGGGGGGTATCGAGCAGTACTTC.

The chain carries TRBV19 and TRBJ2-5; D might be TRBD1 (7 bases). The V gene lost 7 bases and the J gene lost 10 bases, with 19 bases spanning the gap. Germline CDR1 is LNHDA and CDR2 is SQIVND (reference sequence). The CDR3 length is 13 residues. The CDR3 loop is CASNGGTALDQYF. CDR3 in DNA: TGTGCCAGTAATGGGGGGACAGCACTTGACCAGTACTTC.

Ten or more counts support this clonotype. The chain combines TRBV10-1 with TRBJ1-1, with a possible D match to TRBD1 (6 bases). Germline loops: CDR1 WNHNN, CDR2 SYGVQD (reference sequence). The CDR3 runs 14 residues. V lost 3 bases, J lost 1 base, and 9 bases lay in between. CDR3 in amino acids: CASSDGGQNTEAFF. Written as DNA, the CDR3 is TGCGCCAGCAGTGATGGGGGACAGAACACTGAAGCTTTCTTT.

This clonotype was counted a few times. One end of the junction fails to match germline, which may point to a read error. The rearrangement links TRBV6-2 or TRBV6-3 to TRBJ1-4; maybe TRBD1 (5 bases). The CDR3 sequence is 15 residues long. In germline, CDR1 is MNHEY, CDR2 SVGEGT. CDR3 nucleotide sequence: TGTGCCAACAGTCTATTCCGGGACGGAAAGGAAAAACTGTTTTTT. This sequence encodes CANSLFRDGKEKLFF.

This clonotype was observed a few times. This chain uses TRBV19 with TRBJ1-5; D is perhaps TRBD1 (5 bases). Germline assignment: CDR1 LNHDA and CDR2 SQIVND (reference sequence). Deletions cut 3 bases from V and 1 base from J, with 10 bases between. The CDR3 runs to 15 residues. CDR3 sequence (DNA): TGTGCCAGTAGTATGGGGCAGGGAAGCAATCAGCCCCAGCATTTT. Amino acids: CASSMGQGSNQPQHF.